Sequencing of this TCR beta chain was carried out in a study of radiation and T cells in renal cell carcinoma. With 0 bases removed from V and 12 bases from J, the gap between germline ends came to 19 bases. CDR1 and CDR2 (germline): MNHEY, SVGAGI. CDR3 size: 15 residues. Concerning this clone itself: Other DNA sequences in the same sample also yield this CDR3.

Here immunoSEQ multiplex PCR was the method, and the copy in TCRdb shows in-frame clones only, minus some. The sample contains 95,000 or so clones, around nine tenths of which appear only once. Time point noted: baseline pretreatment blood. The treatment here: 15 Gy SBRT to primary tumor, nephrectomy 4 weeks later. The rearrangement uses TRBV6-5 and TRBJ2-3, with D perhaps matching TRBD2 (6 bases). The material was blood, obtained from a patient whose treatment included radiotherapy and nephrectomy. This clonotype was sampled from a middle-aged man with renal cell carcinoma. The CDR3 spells CASSYSMRGRWTQYF. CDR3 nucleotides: TGTGCCAGCAGTTACTCGATGCGGGGCCGCTGGACACAGTATTTT.